This TCR beta chain was sequenced for a study of blood T cell repertoires in COVID-19. Overall study context: The United States, Italy and Spain were the sources of the acute and convalescent COVID-19 samples. The analysed material was cDNA or gDNA that came from T cells, B-cell-depleted T cells, or PBMCs.

The CDR3 spans 12 residues. Germline loops: CDR1 GTSNPN, CDR2 SVGIG (reference sequence). Trimming cost V 3 bases and J 10 bases, with 12 bases left between them. As originally analysed: Nucleated cell counts were estimated from reference gene primer amplification. Repertoires were generated with immunoSEQ multiplex PCR, while TCRdb's copy carries only in-frame clones and drops some. That table supplies the V and J calls and clone size; D and trimming were determined from the DNA. This repertoire shows about 150,000 clones, more than 75% found once; its top ten account for about 4%. What was sequenced was peripheral blood. This sequence was found in a man aged 55 to 70 with acute or convalescent COVID-19. The V gene is TRBV30, the J gene TRBJ1-4; D remains unclear. The CDR3 reads CAWSYEGGKLFF. The CDR3 coding sequence is TGTGCCTGGAGCTATGAGGGCGGAAAACTGTTTTTT.